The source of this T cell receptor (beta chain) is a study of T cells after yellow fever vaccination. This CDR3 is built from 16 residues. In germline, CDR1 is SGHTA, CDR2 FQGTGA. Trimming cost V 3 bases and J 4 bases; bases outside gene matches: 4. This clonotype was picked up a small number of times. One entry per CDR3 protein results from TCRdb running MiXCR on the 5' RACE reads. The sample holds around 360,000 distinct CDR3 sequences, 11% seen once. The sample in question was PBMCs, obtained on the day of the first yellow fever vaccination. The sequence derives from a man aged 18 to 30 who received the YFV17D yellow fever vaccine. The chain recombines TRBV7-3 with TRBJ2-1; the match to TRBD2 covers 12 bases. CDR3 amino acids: CASSFLAGGEYNEQFF. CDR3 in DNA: TGTGCCAGCAGCTTCCTAGCGGGGGGGGAGTACAATGAGCAGTTCTTC.